The clone carrying this T cell receptor beta chain was picked up many times. Antigen specificity is unknown. The sample is drawn from a study of T cells in Graves' hyperthyroidism and ophthalmopathy. Whole-study context: Prior to any treatment, at the point of initial diagnosis, peripheral blood was collected. The study's findings and limits: Most thyroid clonotypes expanded above 0.001 were also detected in blood. The model predicted ophthalmopathy a median roughly six months before onset.

Amplification of TCR beta CDR3 regions was performed using RNA transcripts as template. TCR CDR3 regions were first amplified by RT-PCR with HTBI primers. Each CDR3 protein is one row after TCRdb ran MiXCR on the multiplex PCR reads. The repertoire holds a few hundred thousand distinct CDR3 sequences, with about 16% as singletons. Source material for PBMCs was more than 7.5 ml fresh peripheral blood. Germline CDR1 is MDHEN and CDR2 is SYDVKM. J was trimmed by 2 bases and V by 4 bases; bases with no gene match: 3. CDR3 size: 15 residues. This clonotype was obtained from a woman aged 30 to 39 with Graves' ophthalmopathy. The sequencing sample was made of blood. The V gene is TRBV28, the J gene TRBJ2-1; TRBD2 matches at 9 bases. The CDR3, as DNA: TGTGCCAGCAGTTCGGAGCGGGGGGCCTACAATGAGCAGTTCTTC. Translation gives CASSSERGAYNEQFF.